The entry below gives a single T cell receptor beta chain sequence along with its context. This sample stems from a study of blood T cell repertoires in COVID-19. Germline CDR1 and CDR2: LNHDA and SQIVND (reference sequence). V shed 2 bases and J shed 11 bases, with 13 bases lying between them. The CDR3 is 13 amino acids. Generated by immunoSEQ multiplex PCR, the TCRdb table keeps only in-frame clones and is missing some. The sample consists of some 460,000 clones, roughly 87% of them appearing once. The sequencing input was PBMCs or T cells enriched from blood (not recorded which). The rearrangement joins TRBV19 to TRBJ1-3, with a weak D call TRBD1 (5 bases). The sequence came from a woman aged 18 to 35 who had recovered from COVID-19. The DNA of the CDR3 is TGTGCCAGTAGTATACAGGGAAGATCCGCCATATATTTT. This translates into CASSIQGRSAIYF.